These 13 T cell receptor beta chains share one sample of origin, sequenced in a study of blood T cell repertoires in COVID-19. Sequencing was performed with immunoSEQ multiplex PCR; in TCRdb, only in-frame clones are kept and a portion is missing. The sample consists of some 520,000 clones, roughly 89% of them appearing once. The sample taken for sequencing was peripheral blood. The receptors shown here come from a man aged 18 to 30 with COVID-19, enrolled during active disease.

This chain joins TRBV4-2 and TRBJ2-2; 7 bases fit TRBD2. Losses at the gene ends were 1 base for V and 5 bases for J; bases not matched to a gene: 10. Germline-derived CDR1 and CDR2 are LGHNA and YNFKEQ. The CDR3 length is 17 residues. This CDR3 is CASSQVLSGETTGELFF. CDR3 DNA sequence: TGTGCCAGCAGCCAAGTACTAAGCGGGGAGACGACCGGGGAGCTGTTTTTT.

A few counts support this clone. The chain links TRBV7-9 to TRBJ2-3; D unresolved. Trimming took off 3 bases at V and 0 bases at J, with 4 bases between the two ends. Germline CDR1 reads SEHNR; CDR2 reads FQNEAQ (reference sequence). The CDR3 extends over 13 amino acids. CDR3 nucleotides: TGTGCCAGCAGCTTGGGCAGCACAGATACGCAGTATTTT. Translation gives CASSLGSTDTQYF.

For the CDR3, the DNA is TGTGCCAGCAGCCCGACCCGGACTAGCGGGAGCTCCTACAATGAGCAGTTCTTC. Amino acid sequence: CASSPTRTSGSSYNEQFF. This chain links TRBV7-3 with TRBJ2-1; 13 bases match TRBD2. Germline CDR1 reads SGHTA; CDR2 reads FQGTGA. This CDR3 is 18 amino acids long. With V trimmed by 5 bases and J by 0 bases, 7 bases remained unmatched.

This clone was seen only a few times. Mismatch with germline at one junction end may stem from a read error. CDR3 DNA sequence: TGTGCCTGGAGCTCCTCGGGGGACAGGGAGAACTTC. Amino acid sequence: CAWSSSGDRENF. This chain uses TRBV30 with TRBJ2-7, with 9 bases aligning to TRBD1. The CDR3 has 12 amino acids. Germline V gives CDR1 GTSNPN, CDR2 SVGIG (reference sequence).

The chain combines TRBV18 with TRBJ1-2; D perhaps matches TRBD1 (6 bases). Germline V gene sequence: CDR1 KGHSH, CDR2 LQKENI. V shed 3 bases and J shed 6 bases, with 14 bases lying between them. The CDR3 has 14 residues. CDR3 DNA: TGTGCCAGCTCACCTGAGCAGGGGCTAGATGGCTACACCTTC. Translated: CASSPEQGLDGYTF. The full variable domain, rest sourced from reference TRBV18 and TRBJ1-2, is NAGVMQNPRHLVRRRGQEARLRCSPMKGHSHVYWYRQLPEEGLKFMVYLQKENIIDESGMPKERFSAEFPKEGPSILRIQQVVRGDSAAYFCASSPEQGLDGYTFGSGTRLTVV.

The gene calls are TRBV3-1 (or the pseudogene TRBV3-2) and TRBJ2-5, with D possibly being TRBD2 (7 bases). This CDR3 has 15 residues. Germline assignment: CDR1 LGHDT and CDR2 YNNKEL (reference sequence). The ends were cut back, 1 base at V and 9 bases at J, with 18 bases in the middle. The chain's CDR3 is CASSQARGAPPAQYF. The CDR3 nucleotides read TGTGCCAGCAGCCAAGCACGGGGGGCACCTCCGGCCCAGTACTTC.

This chain links TRBV6-5 with TRBJ2-3; perhaps TRBD2 as D (7 bases). CDR1 MNHEY and CDR2 SVGAGI come from the germline V gene. The CDR3 loop spans 16 amino acids. Trimming cost V 4 bases and J 4 bases, with 18 bases left between them. Here the CDR3 reads CASSSSTGGGSDTQYF. The CDR3 DNA follows: TGTGCCAGCAGTTCGTCGACGGGCGGGGGCTCAGATACGCAGTATTTT.

The chain is built from TRBV5-1 and TRBJ2-3, with D unclear. CDR3 length equals 14 residues. CDR1 SGHRS and CDR2 YFSETQ come from the germline V gene. Between the trimmed V and J ends, which lost 6 bases and 0 bases, there was a span of 11 bases. CDR3: CASNRQASTDTQYF. CDR3 in DNA: TGCGCCAGCAATAGACAAGCTAGCACAGATACGCAGTATTTT.

The chain links TRBV3-1 (or the pseudogene TRBV3-2) to TRBJ2-1, with 8 bases lining up with TRBD2. V gave up 0 bases and J gave up 4 bases; unmatched junction bases: 2. Looked up from germline, CDR1 is LGHDT and CDR2 is YNNKEL (reference sequence). CDR3 size: 15 residues. In nucleotides, the CDR3 is TGTGCCAGCAGCCAAGAGGGACTAGATTACAATGAGCAGTTCTTC. Translated, it gives CASSQEGLDYNEQFF.

This chain links TRBV29-1 with TRBJ2-1, with 9 nucleotides matching TRBD1. CDR1 and CDR2 from the germline V gene are SQVTM and ANQGSEA. Trimming at V came to 3 bases and at J to 7 bases, leaving 7 bases not matched to a gene. CDR3 length: 14 residues. DNA for the CDR3: TGCAGCGTTGAGGATGGGACAGGGTTAAATGAGCAGTTCTTC. Translation gives CSVEDGTGLNEQFF.

V usage is TRBV2 and J usage is TRBJ1-6; D is possibly TRBD1 (6 bases). The germline V and J ends were trimmed by 8 bases and 13 bases, with 21 bases remaining between them. Germline V gives CDR1 SNHLY, CDR2 FYNNEI. The CDR3 has 14 amino acids. CDR3 DNA sequence: TGTGCCAGCTGCGCCGGGACATCCTTTTTCCCCCTCCACTTT. This gives the protein CASCAGTSFFPLHF.

This sequence joins TRBV9 and TRBJ1-4, with 8 nucleotides matching TRBD1. The V gene's germline CDR1 is SGDLS and CDR2 YYNGEE. The CDR3 sequence is 16 residues long. J gave up 4 bases and V 0 bases, and 5 bases lay outside the gene matches. As DNA, the CDR3 is TGTGCCAGCAGCGTAGATCCAGGGACAGGTAATGAAAAACTGTTTTTT. Its protein is CASSVDPGTGNEKLFF.

This clone was counted between two and nine times. The V and J genes are TRBV27 and TRBJ1-3, with 8 bases aligning to TRBD1. Looked up from germline, CDR1 is MNHEY and CDR2 is SMNVEV (reference sequence). The length of the CDR3 is 15 residues. Unmatched junction bases numbered 5, after V lost 7 bases and J lost 0 bases. The CDR3 here is CASKGQAHSGNTIYF. CDR3 DNA sequence: TGTGCCAGCAAGGGACAGGCTCACTCTGGAAACACCATATATTTT.